The next 16 T cell receptor beta chains were all read from a single sample in a study of T cell changes during pregnancy in multiple sclerosis. Repertoires were generated with immunoSEQ multiplex PCR, while TCRdb's copy carries only in-frame clones and drops some. The top ten hold almost 2% of the sample, which has tens of thousands of clones, about 91% seen once. This specimen was CD4+ T cells from peripheral blood mononuclear cells, taken after pregnancy. All receptors derive from a female donor in good health, enrolled as a control in a pregnancy study.

The chain couples TRBV2 to TRBJ2-3, with 11 bases lining up with TRBD1. Trimming cost V 2 bases and J 1 base; bases outside gene matches: 8. The CDR3 is made up of 18 amino acids. In germline, CDR1 is SNHLY, CDR2 FYNNEI. In DNA form, the CDR3 reads TGTGCCAGCAGTGAATTTGGACAGGGGGCATTCGGCACAGATACGCAGTATTTT. Translating it yields CASSEFGQGAFGTDTQYF.

The chain combines TRBV6-5 with TRBJ1-2; 10 bases align to TRBD1. Germline CDR1 and CDR2: MNHEY and SVGAGI. Trimming removed 2 bases from V and 4 bases from J; junction bases left unmatched: 4. The CDR3 loop spans 15 amino acids. CDR3 DNA sequence: TGTGCCAGCAGTTACCGGGGACAGGGGAGCTATGGCTACACCTTC. This codes for CASSYRGQGSYGYTF.

This rearrangement joins TRBV29-1 to TRBJ1-2, with TRBD1 identical over 8 bases. The CDR3 runs to 13 residues. CDR1 SQVTM and CDR2 ANQGSEA come from the germline V gene. Unmatched junction bases numbered 5, after V lost 5 bases and J lost 3 bases. CDR3 residues: CSVRTGNDYGYTF. CDR3 sequence (DNA): TGCAGCGTTCGGACAGGGAATGACTATGGCTACACCTTC.

The genes are TRBV18 and TRBJ2-3; 8 positions agree with TRBD2. CDR1 is KGHSH, CDR2 LQKENI, per germline. The CDR3 consists of 15 residues. V trimming: 3 bases; J trimming: 3 bases; junction bases outside the gene matches: 5. The CDR3 sequence is CASSPSRGGTDTQYF. CDR3 sequence (DNA): TGTGCCAGCTCACCCAGTCGGGGGGGAACAGATACGCAGTATTTT.

The chain uses TRBV5-6 and TRBJ2-6, with 7 bases that match TRBD1. The germline V gene has CDR1 SGHDT and CDR2 YYEEEE. V shed 2 bases, J shed 2 bases, and the junction held 4 bases outside the gene matches. This CDR3 is 16 amino acids long. The CDR3 loop reads CASSLTTGAGANVLTF. The DNA for the CDR3 is TGTGCCAGCAGCTTAACTACAGGGGCTGGGGCCAACGTCCTGACTTTC.

This chain joins TRBV28 and TRBJ1-4, with D uncertain. Trimming stripped 4 bases from V and 5 bases from J, with 14 bases between. This CDR3 is built from 15 residues. Germline V lookup: CDR1 MDHEN, CDR2 SYDVKM. CDR3 sequence: CASSSGPLVNEKLFF. For the CDR3, the DNA is TGTGCCAGCAGTTCTGGCCCGTTGGTAAATGAAAAACTGTTTTTT.

This clone was seen a handful of times. The chain couples TRBV18 to TRBJ1-5; the match to TRBD1 covers 9 bases. V was pared by 3 bases and J by 6 bases, with 6 bases of the junction left unmatched. CDR1 and CDR2 from the germline V gene are KGHSH and LQKENI. There are 15 residues in the CDR3. CDR3 DNA sequence: TGTGCCAGCTCACCCGACAGGGGGTTTAGTCAGCCCCAGCATTTT. Translating gives CASSPDRGFSQPQHF.

This sequence joins TRBV27 and TRBJ2-2; D is unclear. V gave up 4 bases and J gave up 5 bases, with 5 bases separating them. This CDR3 region has 12 residues. Germline CDR1 reads MNHEY; CDR2 reads SMNVEV (reference sequence). CDR3 loop: CASSSTTGELFF. In DNA form, the CDR3 reads TGTGCCAGCAGTTCTACGACCGGGGAGCTGTTTTTT.

This chain joins TRBV4-3 and TRBJ2-7; the match to TRBD2 covers 9 bases. With V trimmed by 1 base and J by 6 bases, 7 bases remained unmatched. CDR1 is LGHNA, CDR2 YSLEER, per germline. CDR3 size: 15 residues. The CDR3 loop reads CASSQVIAGVLEQYF. CDR3 in DNA: TGCGCCAGCAGCCAAGTAATAGCGGGAGTACTCGAGCAGTACTTC.

This clone was observed once. The V call is TRBV28, the J call TRBJ2-1; 7 nucleotides agree with TRBD1. Germline V gives CDR1 MDHEN, CDR2 SYDVKM. V shed 5 bases, J shed 3 bases, and the junction held 1 base outside the gene matches. The CDR3 runs to 13 residues. In DNA, the CDR3 is TGTGCCAGCAGTAACAGGGGCTACAATGAGCAGTTCTTC. Protein: CASSNRGYNEQFF.

This chain joins TRBV5-1 and TRBJ2-5, with D perhaps TRBD1 (5 bases). This CDR3 region has 14 residues. Trimming took off 0 bases at V and 4 bases at J, with 10 bases between the two ends. Per germline, CDR1 SGHRS and CDR2 YFSETQ. The CDR3 loop is CASSLGQGSETQYF. The CDR3 DNA is TGCGCCAGCAGCTTGGGTCAGGGCTCAGAGACCCAGTACTTC.

The chain links TRBV2 to TRBJ2-1; D is unresolved. Germline V CDR1 and CDR2: SNHLY, FYNNEI. This CDR3 spans 12 amino acids. V was trimmed by 7 bases and J by 8 bases, leaving 12 bases between them. The CDR3 here is CASKLSLYEQFF. The CDR3 coding sequence is TGTGCCAGCAAGCTAAGTCTCTATGAGCAGTTCTTC.

The chain employs TRBV28 and TRBJ1-2; tentative D call: TRBD1 (5 bases). V lost 4 bases and J 4 bases, leaving 16 bases between the germline ends. CDR1 is MDHEN, CDR2 SYDVKM, per germline. CDR3 length: 15 residues. The CDR3 DNA sequence: TGTGCCAGCAGTTCCCCAGGGAGGGATTCCTATGGCTACACCTTC. As protein: CASSSPGRDSYGYTF.

The chain employs TRBV19 and TRBJ2-2, with 10 bases that match TRBD1. The ends lost 3 bases at V and 3 bases at J; junction bases unmatched: 7. From germline, CDR1 is LNHDA and CDR2 SQIVND (reference sequence). The CDR3 totals 17 residues. Here the CDR3 DNA reads TGTGCCAGTAGTATGGGACAGGGGTTGAAGTACACCGGGGAGCTGTTTTTT. Translation gives CASSMGQGLKYTGELFF.

The chain carries TRBV5-1 and TRBJ2-7; the D is unclear. CDR3 length: 11 residues. V lost 4 bases and J lost 6, with 8 bases in between. The germline V gene encodes CDR1 SGHRS and CDR2 YFSETQ. The CDR3 spells CASSPVGEQYF. Here the CDR3 DNA reads TGCGCCAGCAGCCCGGTCGGCGAGCAGTACTTC.

The rearrangement links TRBV6-4 to TRBJ1-1, with D perhaps TRBD1 (6 bases). CDR3 length: 11 amino acids. Germline V CDR1 and CDR2: MRHNA, SNTAGT. Trimming cost V 4 bases and J 11 bases, with 11 bases left between them. In DNA form, the CDR3 reads TGTGCCAGCAGTGCAGGGGCGATCGCTTTCTTT. This gives the protein CASSAGAIAFF.